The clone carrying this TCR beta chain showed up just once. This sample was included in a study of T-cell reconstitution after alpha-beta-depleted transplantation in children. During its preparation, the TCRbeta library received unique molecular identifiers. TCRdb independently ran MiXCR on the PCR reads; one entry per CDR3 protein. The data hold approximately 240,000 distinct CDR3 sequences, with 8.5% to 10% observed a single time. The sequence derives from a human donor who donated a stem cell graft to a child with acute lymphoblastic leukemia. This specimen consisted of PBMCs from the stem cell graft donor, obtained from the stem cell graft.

CDR3 in amino acids: CASSLGGDSRPQHF. In DNA, the CDR3 is TGTGCCAGCAGCTTGGGGGGGGACTCCAGGCCCCAGCATTTT. This chain joins TRBV5-6 and TRBJ1-5, with a tentative D call TRBD1 (5 bases). Germline CDR1 SGHDT, CDR2 YYEEEE. CDR3 length equals 14 residues. Trimming left V 0 bases short and J 9 bases short, with 13 bases between.